This TCR beta chain comes out of a study of blood T cell repertoires in COVID-19. Looking at the study overall: From T cells, B-cell-depleted T cells, or PBMCs came the material, which was cDNA or gDNA.

In the original analysis: Estimation of nucleated cell counts was performed using reference gene primer amplification. This table comes from immunoSEQ multiplex PCR, and its TCRdb copy is limited to in-frame clones, with some not included. That table supplies the V and J calls and clone size; D and trimming were determined from the DNA. The sample lists about 290,000 clones; roughly nine tenths were seen once. The sample comprised peripheral blood. This clonotype was obtained from a woman aged 40-49 years who had recovered from COVID-19.

CDR3: CASSLDRGRETQYF. The DNA of the CDR3 is TGTGCCAGCAGTCTGGACAGGGGGCGGGAGACCCAGTACTTC. The chain links TRBV6-5 to TRBJ2-5; 11 bases fit TRBD1. This CDR3 is built from 14 residues. Germline assignment: CDR1 MNHEY and CDR2 SVGAGI. The J segment lost 5 bases and the V segment lost 5 bases, leaving 4 bases of the junction unmatched.